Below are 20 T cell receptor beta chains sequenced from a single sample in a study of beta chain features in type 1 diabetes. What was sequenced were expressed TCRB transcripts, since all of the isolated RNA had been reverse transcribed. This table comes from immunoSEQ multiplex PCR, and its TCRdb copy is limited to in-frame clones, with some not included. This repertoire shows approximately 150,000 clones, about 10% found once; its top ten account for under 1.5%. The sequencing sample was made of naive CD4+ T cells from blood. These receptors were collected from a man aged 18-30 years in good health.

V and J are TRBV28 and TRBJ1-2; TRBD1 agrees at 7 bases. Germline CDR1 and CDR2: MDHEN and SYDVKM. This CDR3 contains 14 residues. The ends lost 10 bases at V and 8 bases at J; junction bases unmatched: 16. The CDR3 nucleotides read TGTGCCACCCACCCAAGAGGGGGCGGGGTCGGCTACACCTTC. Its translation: CATHPRGGGVGYTF.

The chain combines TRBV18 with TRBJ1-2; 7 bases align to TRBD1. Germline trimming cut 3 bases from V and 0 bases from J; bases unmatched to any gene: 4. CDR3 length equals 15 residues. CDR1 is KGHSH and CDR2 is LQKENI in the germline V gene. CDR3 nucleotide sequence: TGTGCCAGCTCACCGCCAGACAGGGCTAACTATGGCTACACCTTC. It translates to CASSPPDRANYGYTF. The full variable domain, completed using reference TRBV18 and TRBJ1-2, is NAGVMQNPRHLVRRRGQEARLRCSPMKGHSHVYWYRQLPEEGLKFMVYLQKENIIDESGMPKERFSAEFPKEGPSILRIQQVVRGDSAAYFCASSPPDRANYGYTFGSGTRLTVV.

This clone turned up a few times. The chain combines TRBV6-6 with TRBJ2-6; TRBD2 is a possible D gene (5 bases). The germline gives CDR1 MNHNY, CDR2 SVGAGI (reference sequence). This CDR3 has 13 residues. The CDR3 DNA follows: TGTGCTGGGGAGAGCTCTGGGGCCAACGTCCTGACTTTC. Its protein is CAGESSGANVLTF.

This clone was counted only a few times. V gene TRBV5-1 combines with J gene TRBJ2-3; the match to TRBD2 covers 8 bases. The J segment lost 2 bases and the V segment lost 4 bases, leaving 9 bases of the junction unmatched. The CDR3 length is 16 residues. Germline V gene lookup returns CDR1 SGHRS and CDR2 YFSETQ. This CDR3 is CASSPPLAGITDTQYF. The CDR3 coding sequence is TGCGCCAGCAGCCCTCCTTTAGCGGGGATCACAGATACGCAGTATTTT.

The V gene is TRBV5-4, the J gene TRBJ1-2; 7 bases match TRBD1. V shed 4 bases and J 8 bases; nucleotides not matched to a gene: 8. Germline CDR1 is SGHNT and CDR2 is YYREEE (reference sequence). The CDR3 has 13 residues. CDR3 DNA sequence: TGTGCCAGCAGCATTACAGGGGTAAAAGGCTACACCTTC. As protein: CASSITGVKGYTF.

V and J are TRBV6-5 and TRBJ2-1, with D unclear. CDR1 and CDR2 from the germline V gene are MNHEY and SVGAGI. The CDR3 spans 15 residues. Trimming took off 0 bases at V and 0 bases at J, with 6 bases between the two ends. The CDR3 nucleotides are TGTGCCAGCAGTTACTCGATGCGCTCCTACAATGAGCAGTTCTTC. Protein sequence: CASSYSMRSYNEQFF.

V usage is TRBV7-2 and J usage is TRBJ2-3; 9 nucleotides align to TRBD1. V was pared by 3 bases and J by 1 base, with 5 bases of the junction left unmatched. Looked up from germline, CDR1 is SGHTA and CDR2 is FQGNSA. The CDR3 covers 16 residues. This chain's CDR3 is CASSFTRDRGTDTQYF. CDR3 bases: TGTGCCAGCAGCTTCACCCGGGACAGGGGCACAGATACGCAGTATTTT.

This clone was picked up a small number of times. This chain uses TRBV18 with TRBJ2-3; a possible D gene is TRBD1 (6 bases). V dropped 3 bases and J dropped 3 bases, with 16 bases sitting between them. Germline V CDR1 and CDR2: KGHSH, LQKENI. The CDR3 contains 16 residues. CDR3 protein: CASSPPSGDQTDTQYF. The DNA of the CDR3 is TGTGCCAGCTCACCGCCATCAGGGGATCAGACAGATACGCAGTATTTT.

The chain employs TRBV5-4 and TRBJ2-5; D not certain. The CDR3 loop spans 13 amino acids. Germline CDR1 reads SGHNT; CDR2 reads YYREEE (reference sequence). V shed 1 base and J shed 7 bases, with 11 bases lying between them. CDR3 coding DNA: TGTGCCAGCAGCTTGAGTCCCGCAGGGACCCAGTACTTC. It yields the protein CASSLSPAGTQYF.

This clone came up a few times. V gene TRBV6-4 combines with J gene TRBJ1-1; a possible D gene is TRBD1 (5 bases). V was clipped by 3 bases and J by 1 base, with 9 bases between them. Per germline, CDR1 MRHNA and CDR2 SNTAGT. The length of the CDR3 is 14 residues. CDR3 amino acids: CASSERGENTEAFF. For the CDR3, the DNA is TGTGCCAGCAGTGAAAGGGGTGAGAACACTGAAGCTTTCTTT.

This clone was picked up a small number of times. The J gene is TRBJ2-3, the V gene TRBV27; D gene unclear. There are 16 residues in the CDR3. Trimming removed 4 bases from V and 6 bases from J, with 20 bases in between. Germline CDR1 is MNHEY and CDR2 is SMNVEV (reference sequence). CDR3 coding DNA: TGTGCCAGCAGTTCATACTCATCGGGTCCCGCGGATACGCAGTATTTT. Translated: CASSSYSSGPADTQYF.

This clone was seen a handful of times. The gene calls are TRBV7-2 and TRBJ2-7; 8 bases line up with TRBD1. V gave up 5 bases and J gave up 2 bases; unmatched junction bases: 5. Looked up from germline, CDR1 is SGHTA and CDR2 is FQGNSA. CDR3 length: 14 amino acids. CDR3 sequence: CASSPRTGTYEQYF. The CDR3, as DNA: TGTGCCAGCAGCCCGAGGACAGGGACCTACGAGCAGTACTTC.

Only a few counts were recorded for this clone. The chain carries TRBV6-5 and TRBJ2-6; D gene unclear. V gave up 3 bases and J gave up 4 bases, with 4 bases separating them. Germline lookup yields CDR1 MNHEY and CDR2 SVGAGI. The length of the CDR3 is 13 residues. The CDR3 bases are TGTGCCAGCAGTTATATGGGGGCCAACGTCCTGACTTTC. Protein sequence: CASSYMGANVLTF.

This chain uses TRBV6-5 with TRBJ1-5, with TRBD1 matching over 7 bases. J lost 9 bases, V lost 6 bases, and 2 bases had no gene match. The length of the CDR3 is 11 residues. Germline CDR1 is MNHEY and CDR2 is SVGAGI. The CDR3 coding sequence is TGTGCCAGCAGCCAGGGGGGGCCCCAGCATTTT. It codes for CASSQGGPQHF.

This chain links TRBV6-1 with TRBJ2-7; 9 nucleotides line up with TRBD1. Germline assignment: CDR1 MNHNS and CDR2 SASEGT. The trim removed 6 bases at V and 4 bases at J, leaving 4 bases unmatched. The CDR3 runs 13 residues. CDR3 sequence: CASRRDREYEQYF. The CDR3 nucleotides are TGTGCCAGCAGGCGGGACAGGGAATACGAGCAGTACTTC.

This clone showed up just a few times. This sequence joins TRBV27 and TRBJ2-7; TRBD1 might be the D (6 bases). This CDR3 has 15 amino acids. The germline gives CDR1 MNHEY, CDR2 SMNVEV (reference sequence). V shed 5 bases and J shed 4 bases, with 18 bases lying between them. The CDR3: CASSRVQGTQYEQYF. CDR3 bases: TGTGCCAGCAGTCGAGTACAGGGTACCCAATACGAGCAGTACTTC.

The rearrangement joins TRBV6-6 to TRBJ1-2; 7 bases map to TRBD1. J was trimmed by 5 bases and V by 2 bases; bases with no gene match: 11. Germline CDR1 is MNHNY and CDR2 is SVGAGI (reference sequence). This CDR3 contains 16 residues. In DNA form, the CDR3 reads TGTGCCAGCAGTTACACAAGGAGGGGACAGTTTTATGGCTACACCTTC. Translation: CASSYTRRGQFYGYTF.

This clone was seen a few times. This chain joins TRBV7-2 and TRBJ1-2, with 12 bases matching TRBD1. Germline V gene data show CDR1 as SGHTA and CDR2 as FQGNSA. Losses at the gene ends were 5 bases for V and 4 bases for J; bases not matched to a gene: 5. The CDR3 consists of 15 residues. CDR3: CASSTGTGGAYGYTF. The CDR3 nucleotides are TGTGCCAGCAGCACTGGGACAGGGGGCGCCTATGGCTACACCTTC.

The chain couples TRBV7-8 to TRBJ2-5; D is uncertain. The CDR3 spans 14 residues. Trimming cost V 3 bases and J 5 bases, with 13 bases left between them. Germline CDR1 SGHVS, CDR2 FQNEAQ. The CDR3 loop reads CASSFLAGGETQYF. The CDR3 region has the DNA TGTGCCAGCAGCTTCTTGGCAGGTGGGGAGACCCAGTACTTC.

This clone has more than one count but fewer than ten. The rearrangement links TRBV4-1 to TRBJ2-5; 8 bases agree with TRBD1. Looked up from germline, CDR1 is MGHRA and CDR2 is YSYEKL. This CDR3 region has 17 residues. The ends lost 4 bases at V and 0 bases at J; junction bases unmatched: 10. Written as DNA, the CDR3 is TGCGCCAGCAGCCGAACCCGGGGACAGGTAAACCAAGAGACCCAGTACTTC. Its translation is CASSRTRGQVNQETQYF.